This is a list of T cell receptor beta chains from one sample in a study of T cell responses to AZD1222 COVID-19 vaccine. The table came from immunoSEQ multiplex PCR; TCRdb's copy has only in-frame clones and leaves some out. The profile shows some 140,000 clones, 80% to 90% of them singletons. Source: peripheral blood, taken 28 days after the second AZD1222 dose. These receptors were collected from an adult who received the AZD1222 COVID-19 vaccine. CDR3s include the opening cysteine and the closing phenylalanine or tryptophan. Each record gives: CDR3 length, J gene, D gene, clone size, V gene, CDR3 DNA, CDR3 protein. A D gene is named only where the DNA matches it firmly. Size tells how often a clone was seen (once, few, many) or the class of an expanded clone, and some rows leave it out.

len: 15; j_gene: TRBJ2-1; d_gene: TRBD2; abundance: NA; v_gene: TRBV11-2; CDR3nt: TGTGCCAGCAGCTTAGTGGGGGGGTGGTACAATGAGCAGTTCTTC; CDR3aa: CASSLVGGWYNEQFF
len: 14; j_gene: TRBJ1-5; d_gene: TRBD1; abundance: NA; v_gene: TRBV3-1/TRBV3-2; CDR3nt: TGTGCCAGCAGCCTGGGACAGGGGCATCAGCCCCAGCATTTT; CDR3aa: CASSLGQGHQPQHF
len: 13; j_gene: TRBJ1-2; d_gene: NA; abundance: NA; v_gene: TRBV14; CDR3nt: TGTGCCAGCAGCTATAGACAGAACTATGGCTACACCTTC; CDR3aa: CASSYRQNYGYTF
len: 14; j_gene: TRBJ1-5; d_gene: TRBD1; abundance: NA; v_gene: TRBV6-6; CDR3nt: TGTGCCAGCAGTCAGGGGGGAAGCAATCAGCCCCAGCATTTT; CDR3aa: CASSQGGSNQPQHF
len: 15; j_gene: TRBJ1-1; d_gene: NA; abundance: NA; v_gene: TRBV5-6; CDR3nt: TGTGCCAGCAGCTTGGGCCACGGGGCCGACACTGAAGCTTTCTTT; CDR3aa: CASSLGHGADTEAFF
len: 14; j_gene: TRBJ1-5; d_gene: NA; abundance: NA; v_gene: TRBV6-1; CDR3nt: TGTGCCAGCAGTGATGATGCAATGGGACTCCCCCAGCATTTT; CDR3aa: CASSDDAMGLPQHF
len: 13; j_gene: TRBJ1-4; d_gene: TRBD1; abundance: NA; v_gene: TRBV2; CDR3nt: TGTGCCAGCAGTACAGGGGATAATGAAAAACTGTTTTTT; CDR3aa: CASSTGDNEKLFF
len: 15; j_gene: TRBJ2-3; d_gene: NA; abundance: NA; v_gene: TRBV3-1/TRBV3-2; CDR3nt: TGTGCCAGCAGCCAGGGATGGACCCCCACAGATACGCAGTATTTT; CDR3aa: CASSQGWTPTDTQYF
len: 13; j_gene: TRBJ1-3; d_gene: NA; abundance: NA; v_gene: TRBV4-2; CDR3nt: TGTGCCAGCAGCCCCCTTGCGGGAAACACCATATATTTT; CDR3aa: CASSPLAGNTIYF
len: 18; j_gene: TRBJ1-2; d_gene: TRBD1; abundance: NA; v_gene: TRBV7-2; CDR3nt: TGTGCCAGCAGCTTGGGTGCTAGGGGACAGGGTGGGAACTATGGCTACACCTTC; CDR3aa: CASSLGARGQGGNYGYTF
len: 13; j_gene: TRBJ1-5; d_gene: NA; abundance: NA; v_gene: TRBV19; CDR3nt: TGTGCCAGTAGTAAGGCGGTCCAGCAGCCCCAGCATTTT; CDR3aa: CASSKAVQQPQHF
len: 18; j_gene: TRBJ1-6; d_gene: NA; abundance: NA; v_gene: TRBV12-5; CDR3nt: TGTGCTAGTGGTTTGGTTTTGGGGCCGGATGATTATAATTCACCCCTCCACTTT; CDR3aa: CASGLVLGPDDYNSPLHF
len: 13; j_gene: TRBJ2-7; d_gene: NA; abundance: NA; v_gene: TRBV7-6; CDR3nt: TGTGCCAGCAGCGCGACGGACCCCTACGAGCAGTACTTC; CDR3aa: CASSATDPYEQYF
len: 18; j_gene: TRBJ2-3; d_gene: TRBD2; abundance: once; v_gene: TRBV5-6; CDR3nt: TGTGCCAGCAGCTTGGGGACTAGCGGGAGGAGGTCGACAGATACGCAGTATTTT; CDR3aa: CASSLGTSGRRSTDTQYF
len: 15; j_gene: TRBJ1-2; d_gene: TRBD1; abundance: NA; v_gene: TRBV5-1; CDR3nt: TGCGCCAGCAGCGATCCGGGACAGCCTAACTATGGCTACACCTTC; CDR3aa: CASSDPGQPNYGYTF
len: 15; j_gene: TRBJ1-2; d_gene: TRBD1; abundance: NA; v_gene: TRBV5-4; CDR3nt: TGTGCCAGCAGACGCCGAGGACAGGGACGTTCGGGCTACACCTTC; CDR3aa: CASRRRGQGRSGYTF
len: 12; j_gene: TRBJ2-5; d_gene: NA; abundance: NA; v_gene: TRBV2; CDR3nt: TGTGCCAGCAGTGAAGTTGAAGAGACCCAGTACTTC; CDR3aa: CASSEVEETQYF
len: 14; j_gene: TRBJ1-6; d_gene: NA; abundance: NA; v_gene: TRBV27; CDR3nt: TGTGCCAGCAGTTTAAGGGGCTTTAATTCACCCCTCCACTTT; CDR3aa: CASSLRGFNSPLHF
len: 14; j_gene: TRBJ1-5; d_gene: NA; abundance: NA; v_gene: TRBV6-5; CDR3nt: TGTGCCAGCAGTCACCGTGGGTACAATCAGCCCCAGCATTTT; CDR3aa: CASSHRGYNQPQHF
len: 15; j_gene: TRBJ2-7; d_gene: TRBD2; abundance: NA; v_gene: TRBV7-2; CDR3nt: TGTGCCAGCACCTACTCTAGCGGGAGTAACTACGAGCAGTACTTC; CDR3aa: CASTYSSGSNYEQYF
len: 14; j_gene: TRBJ1-2; d_gene: TRBD1; abundance: NA; v_gene: TRBV5-6; CDR3nt: TGTGCCAGCAGCTTGGACAGGGGGCATAGTGGCTACACCTTC; CDR3aa: CASSLDRGHSGYTF
len: 15; j_gene: TRBJ2-7; d_gene: TRBD2; abundance: NA; v_gene: TRBV3-1/TRBV3-2; CDR3nt: TGTGCCAGCAGCCACCCTAGCGGAGGCGTCTACGAGCAGTACTTC; CDR3aa: CASSHPSGGVYEQYF
len: 13; j_gene: TRBJ1-1; d_gene: NA; abundance: NA; v_gene: TRBV18; CDR3nt: TGTGCCAGCTCACTCGAGATGAACACTGAAGCTTTCTTT; CDR3aa: CASSLEMNTEAFF